These T cell receptor beta chains were read from a single sample in a study of blood T cells in healthy people across ages. A single record per CDR3 protein comes from TCRdb applying MiXCR to the 5' RACE reads. The table shows roughly 900,000 distinct CDR3 sequences, with under 35% occurring only once. What was sequenced was blood. The origin of the receptors is an elderly woman in good health. Each CDR3 is given with its conserved first and last residue. A D gene is named only where the DNA matches it firmly. Clone size is shown for a subset of rows, as once, few, many or a class of expanded clone.

clone_size j_call v_call d_call cdr3_aa cdr3_nt
many TRBJ2-5 TRBV5-1 . CASGNYGDSQETQYF TGCGCCAGCGGCAACTACGGCGATTCCCAAGAGACCCAGTACTTC
. TRBJ1-5 TRBV19 . CASSIGQVNQPQHF TGTGCCAGTAGTATCGGGCAGGTCAATCAGCCCCAGCATTTT
few TRBJ1-1 TRBV2 TRBD1 CASSEDRAYVEAFF TGTGCCAGCAGCGAGGACAGGGCTTACGTTGAGGCTTTCTTT
. TRBJ1-1 TRBV27 TRBD1 CASFGQGRTEAFF TGTGCCAGCTTCGGACAGGGGAGGACTGAAGCTTTCTTT
many TRBJ1-4 TRBV7-6 . CASSFQLEANEKLFF TGTGCCAGCAGCTTTCAGTTGGAGGCTAATGAAAAACTGTTTTTT
. TRBJ2-1 TRBV7-8 TRBD2 CASKASGALGNEQFF TGTGCCAGCAAGGCAAGCGGGGCCCTCGGGAATGAGCAGTTCTTC
many TRBJ2-3 TRBV20-1 TRBD2 CSARRTAGRGTDTQYF TGCAGTGCTAGAAGAACAGCGGGGCGGGGCACAGATACGCAGTATTTT
many TRBJ2-6 TRBV5-1 . CASSLVAVSSGANVLTF TGCGCCAGCAGCTTGGTGGCCGTTAGCTCTGGGGCCAACGTCCTGACTTTC
. TRBJ2-1 TRBV28 TRBD2 CASINSGTSGRLWQFF TGTGCCAGCATCAACTCCGGGACTAGCGGGAGACTGTGGCAGTTCTTC
many TRBJ1-5 TRBV12-3/TRBV12-4 TRBD1 CASTGQAGQPQHF TGTGCCAGCACGGGACAGGCGGGTCAGCCCCAGCATTTT
few TRBJ1-2 TRBV27 TRBD1 CASSRPRGGGTARNTNYGYTF TGTGCCAGCAGTCGACCCAGGGGCGGGGGGACAGCCCGAAATACTAACTATGGCTACACCTTC
many TRBJ2-1 TRBV7-2 TRBD2 CASSPWRGGSYNEQFF TGTGCCAGCAGCCCTTGGCGGGGGGGCTCCTACAATGAGCAGTTCTTC
. TRBJ1-1 TRBV3-1 . CASSQVGSKTEAFF TGTGCCAGCAGCCAAGTTGGCAGCAAGACTGAAGCTTTCTTT
many TRBJ2-1 TRBV7-2 TRBD1 CASSLEQGPYNEQFF TGTGCCAGCAGCTTAGAACAGGGGCCTTACAATGAGCAGTTCTTC
. TRBJ2-3 TRBV12-3/TRBV12-4 . CASTPERTQYF TGTGCCAGCACCCCGGAGCGTACGCAGTATTTT
. TRBJ1-4 TRBV12-3/TRBV12-4 TRBD1 CASRFSGQAGKLFF TGTGCCAGCAGGTTTTCGGGACAGGCAGGAAAACTGTTTTTT
many TRBJ2-5 TRBV6-2/TRBV6-3 TRBD1 CASSRSTNRQRDRETQYF TGTGCCAGCAGCAGGAGTACCAACCGACAGAGGGACAGGGAGACCCAGTACTTC
. TRBJ1-4 TRBV25-1 . CASSDVDRYEKLFF TGTGCCAGCAGTGACGTGGACAGATATGAAAAACTGTTTTTT
. TRBJ2-4 TRBV12-3/TRBV12-4 . CANSPGGGAKNIQYF TGTGCCAACAGTCCAGGGGGGGGAGCCAAAAACATTCAGTACTTC
many TRBJ2-1 TRBV20-1 . CSAGDRGASSDNEQFF TGCAGTGCAGGGGATAGGGGGGCATCTTCTGATAATGAGCAGTTCTTC
few TRBJ1-6 TRBV6-2/TRBV6-3 . CASSKPTGTGDSPLHF TGTGCCAGCAGTAAACCCACCGGGACCGGGGATTCACCCCTCCACTTT
many TRBJ2-3 TRBV11-2 . CASSRRLDTQYF TGTGCCAGCAGCCGACGGTTAGATACGCAGTATTTT
. TRBJ1-2 TRBV4-3 . CASSQDLRGLVYDYTF TGCGCCAGCAGCCAAGATCTAAGGGGTTTAGTCTATGACTACACCTTC
many TRBJ2-1 TRBV7-2 . CASSLARNLAGEQFF TGTGCCAGCAGCTTAGCGCGCAACTTAGCAGGGGAGCAGTTCTTC
many TRBJ2-3 TRBV5-1 . CASSSGPAGSNTDTQYF TGCGCCAGCAGCTCCGGACCAGCTGGGTCCAACACAGATACGCAGTATTTT
many TRBJ2-5 TRBV18 . CASSPVGDQETQYF TGTGCCAGCTCACCTGTAGGGGACCAAGAGACCCAGTACTTC
many TRBJ2-6 TRBV3-1 . CASSSRKVAATESVPGANVLTF TGTGCCAGCAGCTCAAGAAAGGTGGCGGCGACAGAATCTGTCCCTGGGGCCAACGTCCTGACTTTC
few TRBJ1-4 TRBV5-1 . CASSLGNDRSNEKLFF TGCGCCAGCAGCTTGGGAAATGACAGGTCGAATGAAAAACTGTTTTTT
. TRBJ2-7 TRBV29-1 TRBD1 CSATTGGGDTQYF TGCAGCGCAACGACAGGGGGCGGAGATACCCAGTACTTC
many TRBJ2-5 TRBV6-2/TRBV6-3 . CASSYGGMETQYF TGTGCCAGCAGTTACGGGGGGATGGAGACCCAGTACTTC
. TRBJ2-4 TRBV7-9 . CASSLTSKEQYF TGTGCCAGCAGCCTTACTAGCAAGGAGCAGTACTTC
. TRBJ2-2 TRBV7-2 . CASSFGRSTGELFF TGTGCCAGCAGCTTTGGACGGTCCACCGGGGAGCTGTTTTTT
. TRBJ1-2 TRBV2 TRBD1 CASRVTGMNYGYTF TGTGCCAGCAGGGTGACAGGGATGAACTATGGCTACACCTTC
. TRBJ2-3 TRBV12-3/TRBV12-4 TRBD2 CASTSTLAGEGDTQYF TGTGCCAGCACCTCAACTCTAGCGGGAGAAGGGGATACGCAGTATTTT
many TRBJ2-4 TRBV20-1 . CSALPRAKNIQYF TGCAGTGCTCTTCCAAGGGCCAAAAACATTCAGTACTTC
many TRBJ2-5 TRBV19 TRBD1 CASSIGGQFQETQYF TGTGCCAGTAGTATAGGGGGACAGTTCCAAGAGACCCAGTACTTC
few TRBJ2-2 TRBV20-1 . CSARPGAGELFF TGCAGTGCTAGACCGGGGGCCGGGGAGCTGTTTTTT
many TRBJ2-5 TRBV18 TRBD1 CASSPTGGASETQYF TGTGCCAGCTCACCGACAGGGGGCGCATCGGAGACCCAGTACTTC
many TRBJ1-2 TRBV7-2 . CASSWARGGSGYTF TGTGCCAGCAGCTGGGCCAGGGGAGGATCTGGCTACACCTTC
many TRBJ2-5 TRBV25-1 . CASSERGAWETQYF TGTGCCAGCAGTGAACGGGGGGCCTGGGAGACCCAGTACTTC
many TRBJ1-2 TRBV3-1 . CASSQDSSDNYGYTF TGTGCCAGCAGCCAAGATTCCAGCGATAACTATGGCTACACCTTC
few TRBJ2-1 TRBV5-1 . CASSLDQIPQFF TGCGCCAGCAGCTTGGATCAAATCCCCCAGTTCTTC
. TRBJ2-7 TRBV11-2 TRBD1 CASSRGQGAYEQDF TGTGCCAGCAGCCGAGGACAGGGGGCCTACGAGCAGGACTTC
. TRBJ2-1 TRBV18 TRBD2 CASSPPSGTSFEQFF TGTGCCAGCTCACCACCCTCCGGGACTAGCTTTGAGCAGTTCTTC